Each of the 25 T cell receptor beta chains below was sequenced from the same sample in a study of blood T cell repertoires in COVID-19. TCRdb's copy holds only in-frame clones and misses some; the assay was immunoSEQ multiplex PCR. Here the sample spans 130,000 to 150,000 clones, 84% being singletons. Sequenced: PBMCs or T cells enriched from blood (not recorded which). These receptors were taken from a middle-aged man with acute COVID-19.

This chain uses TRBV28 with TRBJ1-6, with TRBD1 identical over 9 bases. The CDR3 runs to 15 residues. Germline-derived CDR1 and CDR2 are MDHEN and SYDVKM. V lost 6 bases to trimming and J lost 7 bases; unmatched junction nucleotides: 7. CDR3 DNA sequence: TGTGCCAGCAGAGCCGGACAGGGGTTGAATTCACCCCTCCACTTT. The encoded protein is CASRAGQGLNSPLHF.

This clone occurred once. An end of the junction differs from the germline gene, which may be a read error. This chain uses TRBV11-2 with TRBJ2-7, with D hard to call. This CDR3 has 14 amino acids. Germline values: CDR1 SGHAT, CDR2 FQNNGV. Here the CDR3 DNA reads TGTGCCAGCAGCCCGTCTTCTACGAGCAGTCGGGTTCCCTTC. It translates to CASSPSSTSSRVPF.

The chain uses TRBV30 and TRBJ2-2, with TRBD1 matching 8 bases. Germline V gene lookup returns CDR1 GTSNPN and CDR2 SVGIG (reference sequence). The CDR3 contains 14 residues. Unmatched junction bases numbered 8, after V lost 7 bases and J lost 4 bases. CDR3 coding DNA: TGTGCCTCCCCGGGACAGGCACCCACCGGGGAGCTGTTTTTT. Its protein product is CASPGQAPTGELFF. The whole variable domain, filled in from reference TRBV30 and TRBJ2-2, reads SQTIHQWPATLVQPVGSPLSLECTVEGTSNPNLYWYRQAAGRGLQLLFYSVGIGQISSEVPQNLSASRPQDRQFILSSKKLLLSDSGFYLCASPGQAPTGELFFGEGSRLTVL.

This sequence joins TRBV7-2 and TRBJ2-1; 11 nucleotides line up with TRBD1. There are 16 residues in the CDR3. Germline V gene data show CDR1 as SGHTA and CDR2 as FQGNSA. The V gene end was trimmed by 5 bases and the J gene end by 4 bases; junction bases not matched to a gene: 7. The CDR3 spells CASSLTGTGGYNEQFF. The CDR3 region has the DNA TGTGCCAGCAGCCTTACCGGGACAGGGGGATACAATGAGCAGTTCTTC.

Comment on this clone: Other DNA sequences from this sample encode an identical CDR3 as well. The J gene is TRBJ2-2, the V gene TRBV5-1; D call uncertain. This CDR3 has 15 residues. The germline V and J ends were trimmed by 3 bases and 0 bases, with 9 bases remaining between them. The V gene's germline CDR1 is SGHRS and CDR2 YFSETQ. The CDR3: CASSSTGANTGELFF. The CDR3 DNA sequence: TGCGCCAGCAGCTCGACTGGCGCGAACACCGGGGAGCTGTTTTTT.

The chain couples TRBV18 to TRBJ2-2; a weak D match, TRBD2 (6 bases). This CDR3 is built from 16 residues. V was shortened by 3 bases and J by 3 bases, with 14 bases between the two germline ends. CDR1 KGHSH and CDR2 LQKENI come from the germline V gene. The CDR3 here is CASSPVSGGDTGELFF. The CDR3 nucleotides are TGTGCCAGCTCACCCGTCTCCGGGGGTGACACCGGGGAGCTGTTTTTT.

The V and J genes are TRBV7-9 and TRBJ2-2; possibly TRBD1 for D (6 bases). The CDR3 runs to 14 residues. Germline V CDR1 and CDR2: SEHNR, FQNEAQ (reference sequence). Trimming stripped 4 bases from V and 7 bases from J, with 13 bases between. In DNA form, the CDR3 reads TGTGCCAGCAGCTCACGGGCAGGGGTCGGGGAGCTGTTTTTT. Translation: CASSSRAGVGELFF.

The chain is built from TRBV29-1 and TRBJ2-7, with 9 nucleotides matching TRBD2. The CDR3 totals 15 residues. Germline CDR1 reads SQVTM; CDR2 reads ANQGSEA. Trimming at V came to 1 base and at J to 4 bases, leaving 8 bases not matched to a gene. The CDR3 DNA is TGCAGCGTTGAAGCTCTGCGGGGGGGCGGGTACGAGCAGTACTTC. Protein sequence: CSVEALRGGGYEQYF.

The chain combines TRBV29-1 with TRBJ2-5; 10 bases align to TRBD2. CDR3 size: 16 residues. After removal of 4 bases from V and 5 bases from J, the junction contained 13 bases not matched to a gene. Germline V gene sequence: CDR1 SQVTM, CDR2 ANQGSEA. CDR3 sequence reads: CSVVVTASGRGETQYF. CDR3 sequence (DNA): TGCAGCGTTGTTGTGACCGCTAGCGGGAGAGGGGAGACCCAGTACTTC.

This clone was detected a few times. The gene calls are TRBV2 and TRBJ2-1; possible D gene TRBD1, 6 bases. This CDR3 is 14 amino acids long. Germline-derived CDR1 and CDR2 are SNHLY and FYNNEI. V shed 0 bases and J shed 13 bases, with 16 bases lying between them. In DNA, the CDR3 is TGTGCCAGCAGTGAAGCGGGGGCCCATCCGAAACAGTTCTTC. Translating it yields CASSEAGAHPKQFF.

Here the CDR3 reads CASSPDRGVGNTEAFF. The CDR3 DNA sequence: TGTGCCAGCAGCCCGGACAGGGGAGTTGGGAACACTGAAGCTTTCTTT. V gene TRBV11-2 combines with J gene TRBJ1-1; 9 nucleotides align to TRBD1. Germline V gives CDR1 SGHAT, CDR2 FQNNGV. This CDR3 has 16 residues. Trimming removed 5 bases from V and 1 base from J; junction bases left unmatched: 8. The entire variable domain, with the rest obtained from reference TRBV11-2 and TRBJ1-1, is as follows: EAGVAQSPRYKIIEKRQSVAFWCNPISGHATLYWYQQILGQGPKLLIQFQNNGVVDDSQLPKDRFSAERLKGVDSTLKIQPAKLEDSAVYLCASSPDRGVGNTEAFFGQGTRLTVV.

V and J are TRBV6-6 and TRBJ1-4; TRBD1 agrees at 9 bases. This CDR3 region has 15 residues. Unmatched junction bases numbered 4, after V lost 5 bases and J lost 3 bases. The germline CDR1 and CDR2 sequences are MNHNY and SVGAGI (reference sequence). The CDR3 DNA is TGTGCCAGCAGTGGACAGGGGAACGCTAATGAAAAACTGTTTTTT. It codes for CASSGQGNANEKLFF.

J is TRBJ2-3 and V is TRBV7-2, with D possibly TRBD2 on 6 matching bases. The germline V and J ends were trimmed by 1 base and 5 bases, with 16 bases remaining between them. The CDR3 is made up of 16 amino acids. The germline V gene has CDR1 SGHTA and CDR2 FQGNSA. The CDR3, as DNA: TGTGCCAGCAGCTTAGGCCTTAGCGGAGGGGTAGATACGCAGTATTTT. Its protein is CASSLGLSGGVDTQYF.

The CDR3 is CASSLFIAYQPQHF. The DNA of the CDR3 is TGTGCCAGCAGTTTATTTATAGCTTATCAGCCCCAGCATTTT. The rearrangement uses TRBV28 and TRBJ1-5, with D uncertain. CDR3 length: 14 residues. Germline CDR1 reads MDHEN; CDR2 reads SYDVKM. With 1 base removed from V and 5 bases from J, the gap between germline ends came to 9 bases. Variable domain in full (rest from reference TRBV28 and TRBJ1-5): DVKVTQSSRYLVKRTGEKVFLECVQDMDHENMFWYRQDPGLGLRLIYFSYDVKMKEKGDIPEGYSVSREKKERFSLILESASTNQTSMYLCASSLFIAYQPQHFGDGTRLSIL.

This clone was seen more than once but under ten times. The CDR3 is CASSPTGGTAGTGELFF. In DNA, the CDR3 is TGCGCCAGCAGCCCCACAGGGGGGACCGCTGGGACCGGGGAGCTGTTTTTT. The rearrangement uses TRBV5-1 and TRBJ2-2; 8 bases agree with TRBD1. V shed 4 bases, J shed 5 bases, and the junction held 13 bases outside the gene matches. CDR1 is SGHRS and CDR2 is YFSETQ in the germline V gene. The CDR3 loop spans 17 amino acids.

This clone is a singleton in its sample. The V gene is TRBV6-6, the J gene TRBJ1-2; 7 bases are a match to TRBD1. With 7 bases clipped from V and 2 bases from J, the junction kept 7 bases outside the gene matches. The CDR3 consists of 14 residues. Germline lookup yields CDR1 MNHNY and CDR2 SVGAGI (reference sequence). The CDR3 nucleotides read TGTGCCAGCACCCGGGACAGCAACAACTATGGCTACACCTTC. Translating it yields CASTRDSNNYGYTF.

The CDR3 sequence: CASSLYEGARYEQYF. The CDR3 region has the DNA TGTGCCAGCAGCTTATACGAGGGGGCAAGGTACGAGCAGTACTTC. The chain is built from TRBV7-9 and TRBJ2-7; 7 bases fit TRBD1. Germline V gives CDR1 SEHNR, CDR2 FQNEAQ (reference sequence). With 2 bases clipped from V and 4 bases from J, the junction kept 8 bases outside the gene matches. The CDR3 runs 15 residues.

J is TRBJ1-1 and V is TRBV6-2 or TRBV6-3; weak D call: TRBD1 (5 bases). V was shortened by 6 bases and J by 5 bases, with 16 bases between the two germline ends. Germline V CDR1 and CDR2: MNHEY, SVGEGT. The CDR3 covers 14 residues. The DNA for the CDR3 is TGTGCCAGCAGCTGGGAAGGGGAGGGAACTGAAGCTTTCTTT. It encodes CASSWEGEGTEAFF.

The chain carries TRBV28 and TRBJ2-6, with TRBD1 matching over 9 bases. The V segment lost 9 bases and the J segment 1 base; nucleotides outside the gene matches: 10. Germline lookup yields CDR1 MDHEN and CDR2 SYDVKM. The CDR3 is made up of 17 amino acids. The CDR3 DNA sequence: TGTGCCAGTTCTCGGGACAGGGTGTATTCTGGGGCCAACGTCCTGACTTTC. Translating it yields CASSRDRVYSGANVLTF.

The chain couples TRBV11-2 to TRBJ2-3, with 10 nucleotides matching TRBD2. This CDR3 is 17 amino acids long. Germline lookup yields CDR1 SGHAT and CDR2 FQNNGV. V trimming: 4 bases; J trimming: 2 bases; junction bases outside the gene matches: 9. The CDR3 nucleotides are TGTGCCAGCAGCTCACAAGCGGGAGGGACCTACACAGATACGCAGTATTTT. Its protein is CASSSQAGGTYTDTQYF.

The chain joins TRBV7-6 to TRBJ2-7; TRBD1 agrees at 10 bases. This CDR3 region has 16 residues. The J segment lost 5 bases and the V segment lost 4 bases, leaving 11 bases of the junction unmatched. In germline, CDR1 is SGHVS, CDR2 FNYEAQ. Here the CDR3 reads CASSSAPTGGIDEQYF. CDR3 in DNA: TGTGCCAGCAGCTCGGCCCCGACAGGGGGCATCGACGAGCAGTACTTC.

The chain is built from TRBV3-1 (or the pseudogene TRBV3-2) and TRBJ2-1, with a weak D call TRBD2 (5 bases). Trimming shortened V by 2 bases and J by 10 bases, and 9 bases separated the two germline ends. The germline gives CDR1 LGHDT, CDR2 YNNKEL (reference sequence). The CDR3 totals 12 residues. The CDR3 region is CASSQFGEEQFF. CDR3 coding DNA: TGTGCCAGCAGCCAATTCGGGGAGGAGCAGTTCTTC.

The chain uses TRBV5-1 and TRBJ2-2; TRBD2 might be the D (6 bases). CDR1 is SGHRS and CDR2 is YFSETQ in the germline V gene. This CDR3 has 15 residues. Trimming removed 4 bases at V and 1 base at J, with 11 bases between. This chain's CDR3 is CASSKGGENTGELFF. In DNA, the CDR3 is TGCGCCAGCAGCAAAGGCGGGGAGAACACCGGGGAGCTGTTTTTT.

The CDR3 DNA reads TGTGCCAGCAGTAGGGGGCGAGGGGCCAACGTCCTGACTTTC. Translation: CASSRGRGANVLTF. The chain is built from TRBV11-3 and TRBJ2-6; 7 bases align to TRBD1. Germline values: CDR1 SGHNT, CDR2 YENEEA. V lost 6 bases and J lost 4; bases outside the gene matches: 3. The CDR3 has 14 amino acids.

J is TRBJ1-3 and V is TRBV30, with 10 bases aligning to TRBD1. CDR3 length: 12 amino acids. V trimming: 2 bases; J trimming: 15 bases; junction bases outside the gene matches: 7. CDR1 and CDR2 (germline): GTSNPN, SVGIG (reference sequence). CDR3 bases: TGTGCCTGGAGTCTATCCGGGGACAGGGGATATTTT. It yields the protein CAWSLSGDRGYF.